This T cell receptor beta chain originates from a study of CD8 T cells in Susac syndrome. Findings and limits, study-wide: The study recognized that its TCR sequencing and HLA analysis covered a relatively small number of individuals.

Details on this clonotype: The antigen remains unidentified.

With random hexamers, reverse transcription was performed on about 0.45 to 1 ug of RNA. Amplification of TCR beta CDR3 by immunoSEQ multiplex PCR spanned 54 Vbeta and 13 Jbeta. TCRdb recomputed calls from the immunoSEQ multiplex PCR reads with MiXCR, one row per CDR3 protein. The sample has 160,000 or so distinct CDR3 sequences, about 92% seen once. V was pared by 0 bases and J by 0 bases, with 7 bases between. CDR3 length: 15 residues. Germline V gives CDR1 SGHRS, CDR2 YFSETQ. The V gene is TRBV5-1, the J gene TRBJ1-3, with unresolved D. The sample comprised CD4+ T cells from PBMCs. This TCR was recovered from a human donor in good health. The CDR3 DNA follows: TGCGCCAGCAGCTTGGACCGCAACTCTGGAAACACCATATATTTT. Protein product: CASSLDRNSGNTIYF.